This entry lists 32 T cell receptor beta chains sequenced from one sample in a study of patients and donors after allogeneic stem cell transplantation. From the RT-PCR reads, TCRdb called clonotypes with MiXCR, one entry per CDR3 protein. The sample holds fewer than 95,000 distinct CDR3 sequences; roughly 4.9% are singletons and the top ten take about 3%. Sequenced sample: blood, either unsorted or a sorted T cell fraction (not recorded which). These receptors originate from a human donor who was either an allogeneic HSCT recipient or a stem cell or donor lymphocyte infusion donor (not recorded which). It is not recorded whose cells these are; they may come from a transplant donor.

The chain recombines TRBV6-5 with TRBJ1-5, with unresolved D. The germline gives CDR1 MNHEY, CDR2 SVGAGI. Trimming cost V 4 bases and J 1 base, with 14 bases left between them. This CDR3 contains 16 residues. The DNA of the CDR3 is TGTGCCAGCAGTTCCCGCTCTGCGGGGAGCAATCAGCCCCAGCATTTT. Translated: CASSSRSAGSNQPQHF.

This clonotype has a handful of counts. The gene calls are TRBV9 and TRBJ2-1, with D perhaps matching TRBD2 (6 bases). There are 15 residues in the CDR3. V lost 0 bases to trimming and J lost 3 bases, with 10 bases between them. Germline V gives CDR1 SGDLS, CDR2 YYNGEE. This chain's CDR3 is CASSVDGTLYNEQFF. Here the CDR3 DNA reads TGTGCCAGCAGCGTAGACGGGACTCTCTACAATGAGCAGTTCTTC.

In regard to this clonotype: This may come from a read error, since a much larger clone is one base off. In DNA form, the CDR3 reads TGCGCCAGCAGCCTCCTTACAACAGGATCTAATGAAAGACTGTTTTTT. It specifies CASSLLTTGSNERLFF. V gene TRBV4-1 combines with J gene TRBJ1-4; possible D gene TRBD1, 5 bases. The CDR3 is made up of 16 amino acids. Germline lookup yields CDR1 MGHRA and CDR2 YSYEKL.

This clonotype has at least ten counts. The chain employs TRBV29-1 and TRBJ2-7; 7 nucleotides agree with TRBD1. Germline assignment: CDR1 SQVTM and CDR2 ANQGSEA. The length of the CDR3 is 12 residues. V lost 6 bases to trimming and J lost 3 bases; unmatched junction nucleotides: 5. CDR3 bases: TGCAGCGTCCGACAGGGACGCTACGAGCAGTACTTC. This sequence encodes CSVRQGRYEQYF.

This clonotype was observed at least ten times. This sequence joins TRBV11-2 and TRBJ1-1, with a possible D match to TRBD1 (5 bases). CDR3 length: 15 residues. V was shortened by 0 bases and J by 5 bases, with 13 bases between the two germline ends. Germline V gene lookup returns CDR1 SGHAT and CDR2 FQNNGV. As DNA, the CDR3 is TGTGCCAGCAGCTTAGAACCGGGGGTAGTGACTGAAGCTTTCTTT. Protein: CASSLEPGVVTEAFF.

This clonotype was detected ten times or more. The chain recombines TRBV20-1 with TRBJ2-1; the D gene is possibly TRBD2 (6 bases). The CDR3 loop spans 15 amino acids. V was trimmed by 6 bases and J by 0 bases, leaving 15 bases between them. Germline CDR1 and CDR2: DFQATT and SNEGSKA (reference sequence). The chain's CDR3 is CSATTAGSSYNEQFF. CDR3 nucleotides: TGCAGTGCGACCACCGCGGGGAGCTCCTACAATGAGCAGTTCTTC.

This clonotype occurred many times. The chain uses TRBV9 and TRBJ2-3; weak D call: TRBD1 (5 bases). V gave up 0 bases and J gave up 5 bases, with 16 bases separating them. The CDR3 is 16 amino acids. Per germline, CDR1 SGDLS and CDR2 YYNGEE. CDR3 sequence reads: CASSVGGAGMQDTQYF. The DNA of the CDR3 is TGTGCCAGCAGCGTAGGTGGAGCAGGGATGCAAGATACGCAGTATTTT. Supplemented by reference TRBV9 and TRBJ2-3, the full variable domain reads DSGVTQTPKHLITATGQRVTLRCSPRSGDLSVYWYQQSLDQGLQFLIQYYNGEERAKGNILERFSAQQFPDLHSELNLSSLELGDSALYFCASSVGGAGMQDTQYFGPGTRLTVL.

This clonotype was seen repeatedly, ten times or more. The chain joins TRBV14 to TRBJ1-1; D remains unclear. The CDR3 runs to 13 residues. Germline V lookup: CDR1 SGHDN, CDR2 FVKESK. V was cut by 0 bases and J by 5 bases, with 7 bases left in between. CDR3 nucleotide sequence: TGTGCCAGCAGCCAAGATCTCGGAACTGAAGCTTTCTTT. Its translation is CASSQDLGTEAFF.

This clonotype was found many times. The chain links TRBV3-1 to TRBJ1-2; D not resolved. V gave up 4 bases and J gave up 8 bases, with 11 bases separating them. Germline lookup yields CDR1 LGHDT and CDR2 YNNKEL (reference sequence). The CDR3 has 12 residues. The CDR3 reads CASSRVEAGYTF. CDR3 nucleotides: TGTGCCAGCAGCCGGGTGGAGGCCGGCTACACCTTC.

The chain joins TRBV5-1 to TRBJ2-5; TRBD2 matches at 13 bases. With 4 bases clipped from V and 2 bases from J, the junction kept 8 bases outside the gene matches. This CDR3 is 17 amino acids long. Germline lookup yields CDR1 SGHRS and CDR2 YFSETQ. The CDR3 sequence: CASSTGLAGDQQETQYF. DNA of the CDR3: TGCGCCAGCAGCACCGGACTAGCGGGGGACCAACAAGAGACCCAGTACTTC.

The chain recombines TRBV19 with TRBJ1-2; 10 nucleotides match TRBD1. The trim removed 6 bases at V and 8 bases at J, leaving 12 bases unmatched. The CDR3 has 15 residues. CDR1 is LNHDA, CDR2 SQIVND, per germline (reference sequence). The chain's CDR3 is CASSPSLAGQGGYTF. For the CDR3, the DNA is TGTGCCAGTAGCCCGAGTCTTGCGGGACAGGGGGGCTACACCTTC.

This clonotype was recorded at least ten times. CDR3 nucleotide sequence: TGTGCCAGCAGTTTATTTCCGCTCCTCCAGGTCAACGTCCTGACTTTC. The encoded protein is CASSLFPLLQVNVLTF. The rearrangement joins TRBV28 to TRBJ2-6; D ambiguous. Trimming cost V 1 base and J 9 bases, with 16 bases left between them. CDR1 and CDR2 (germline): MDHEN, SYDVKM. The CDR3 contains 16 residues.

In its sample, this clonotype was seen many times. The chain recombines TRBV7-8 with TRBJ2-1; D uncertain. Trimming removed 5 bases at V and 7 bases at J, with 15 bases between. Germline values: CDR1 SGHVS, CDR2 FQNEAQ. This CDR3 spans 14 amino acids. The CDR3 DNA follows: TGTGCCAGCAGCCCCCAACCTGGGGTAAATGAGCAGTTCTTC. It is translated as CASSPQPGVNEQFF.

This clonotype occurred a few times. The V and J genes are TRBV20-1 and TRBJ2-5, with 12 bases fitting TRBD2. V gave up 2 bases and J gave up 4 bases; unmatched junction bases: 17. CDR3 length: 19 amino acids. Per germline, CDR1 DFQATT and CDR2 SNEGSKA (reference sequence). CDR3 DNA: TGCAGTGCTAGATCCCCGGCGGCTAGCGGGGGGGGTGCGGGAGAGACCCAGTACTTC. This codes for CSARSPAASGGGAGETQYF.

This clonotype is medium-sized (0.01 to 0.1%) by share. At one boundary the junction diverges from the germline segment, which might be a read error. This chain connects TRBV18 to TRBJ1-4; tentative D call: TRBD1 (5 bases). The CDR3 is 15 residues long. In germline, CDR1 is KGHSH, CDR2 LQKENI. The CDR3, as DNA: TGTGCCAGCTCCCGCCAGGAAAACCGGGGACTCAACTTGCATTTT. Its translation is CASSRQENRGLNLHF.

This clonotype was detected many times. This rearrangement joins TRBV29-1 to TRBJ2-1; TRBD2 matches at 9 bases. CDR3 size: 14 residues. The ends lost 7 bases at V and 3 bases at J; junction bases unmatched: 7. Germline values: CDR1 SQVTM, CDR2 ANQGSEA. This CDR3 reads CSGRASGIYNEQFF. The CDR3 DNA reads TGCAGCGGCCGGGCTAGCGGGATCTACAATGAGCAGTTCTTC.

The chain carries TRBV4-2 and TRBJ2-7; 7 positions match TRBD1. The CDR3 is made up of 16 amino acids. From germline, CDR1 is LGHNA and CDR2 YNFKEQ. The trim removed 6 bases at V and 7 bases at J, leaving 18 bases unmatched. CDR3 in amino acids: CASSRLGGRGAWEQYF. The CDR3 bases are TGTGCCAGCAGTCGCTTAGGGGGCCGAGGGGCGTGGGAGCAGTACTTC.

This clonotype has a handful of counts. This chain joins TRBV20-1 and TRBJ2-1, with TRBD1 identical over 7 bases. J was trimmed by 5 bases and V by 0 bases; bases with no gene match: 7. The CDR3 is 15 residues long. Germline loops: CDR1 DFQATT, CDR2 SNEGSKA (reference sequence). The chain's CDR3 is CSAREWGQLNNEQFF. The CDR3 DNA sequence: TGCAGTGCTAGAGAGTGGGGACAGCTTAACAATGAGCAGTTCTTC.

V and J are TRBV18 and TRBJ2-5, with TRBD2 as a possible D gene (6 bases). V shed 0 bases and J shed 3 bases, with 11 bases lying between them. CDR3 length equals 15 residues. Germline CDR1 KGHSH, CDR2 LQKENI. The CDR3 DNA is TGTGCCAGCTCACCACCCGGGACTTTGAAAGAGACCCAGTACTTC. Protein: CASSPPGTLKETQYF. Supplemented by reference TRBV18 and TRBJ2-5, the full variable domain reads NAGVMQNPRHLVRRRGQEARLRCSPMKGHSHVYWYRQLPEEGLKFMVYLQKENIIDESGMPKERFSAEFPKEGPSILRIQQVVRGDSAAYFCASSPPGTLKETQYFGPGTRLLVL.

This clonotype was seen repeatedly, ten times or more. The V and J genes are TRBV2 and TRBJ1-2; D is undetermined. V lost 6 bases to trimming and J lost 1 base, with 9 bases between them. Per germline, CDR1 SNHLY and CDR2 FYNNEI. The CDR3 extends over 13 amino acids. Written as DNA, the CDR3 is TGTGCCAGCAGAAGGGATGTTAACTATGGCTACACCTTC. Amino acid sequence: CASRRDVNYGYTF.

This clonotype was observed many times. This CDR3 reads CSAKGQGLYEQYF. The CDR3 bases are TGCAGTGCCAAGGGACAGGGGCTGTACGAGCAGTACTTC. This sequence joins TRBV20-1 and TRBJ2-7; 10 nucleotides line up with TRBD1. Trimming cost V 6 bases and J 4 bases; bases outside gene matches: 6. Germline V gene data show CDR1 as DFQATT and CDR2 as SNEGSKA (reference sequence). This CDR3 is 13 amino acids long.

In its sample, this clonotype was seen a few times. This chain connects TRBV28 to TRBJ1-1; weak D call: TRBD1 (6 bases). CDR1 is MDHEN, CDR2 SYDVKM, per germline. V lost 8 bases and J lost 11, with 18 bases in between. The length of the CDR3 is 12 residues. The CDR3 nucleotides are TGTGCCAGCCGACCGGGGGCTGTTGCGGCTTTCTTT. Its protein is CASRPGAVAAFF.

At least ten counts were recorded for this clonotype. The V call is TRBV12-3 or TRBV12-4, the J call TRBJ2-2; D not certain. CDR3 length equals 13 residues. V was pared by 1 base and J by 6 bases, with 6 bases between. The chain's CDR3 is CASSLDWAGELFF. The CDR3 DNA reads TGTGCCAGCAGTTTAGACTGGGCCGGGGAGCTGTTTTTT.

The sample holds many counts of this clonotype. The V gene is TRBV7-8, the J gene TRBJ2-5; 8 positions agree with TRBD1. Germline CDR1 SGHVS, CDR2 FQNEAQ. Trimming took 0 bases from V and 5 from J; bases not matched to a gene: 8. This CDR3 spans 16 amino acids. The CDR3, as DNA: TGTGCCAGCAGCTTAGCCTACAGGGGGATTGGCGAGACCCAGTACTTC. Protein: CASSLAYRGIGETQYF. Complete variable domain (other parts from reference TRBV7-8 and TRBJ2-5): GAGVSQSPRYKVAKRGQDVALRCDPISGHVSLFWYQQALGQGPEFLTYFQNEAQLDKSGLPSDRFFAERPEGSVSTLKIQRTQQEDSAVYLCASSLAYRGIGETQYFGPGTRLLVL.

This clonotype was observed many times. CDR3 in amino acids: CASSSSMAYGYTF. The CDR3 DNA sequence: TGCGCCAGCAGCTCTTCCATGGCCTATGGCTACACCTTC. J is TRBJ1-2 and V is TRBV5-1; D is undetermined. Germline V gives CDR1 SGHRS, CDR2 YFSETQ. The CDR3 runs to 13 residues. Trimming took off 3 bases at V and 4 bases at J, with 10 bases between the two ends. The variable domain in full, completed from reference TRBV5-1 and TRBJ1-2, reads KAGVTQTPRYLIKTRGQQVTLSCSPISGHRSVSWYQQTPGQGLQFLFEYFSETQRNKGNFPGRFSGRQFSNSRSEMNVSTLELGDSALYLCASSSSMAYGYTFGSGTRLTVV.

This clonotype was recorded at least ten times. This sequence joins TRBV5-6 and TRBJ2-3, with 7 positions matching TRBD2. The CDR3 extends over 15 amino acids. CDR1 SGHDT and CDR2 YYEEEE come from the germline V gene. V was clipped by 0 bases and J by 6 bases; unmatched bases: 7. In nucleotides, the CDR3 is TGTGCCAGCAGCTTGGGGGAGGGCGTGGCGGATACGCAGTATTTT. Its protein product is CASSLGEGVADTQYF.

This clonotype came up many times. This sequence joins TRBV5-1 and TRBJ2-3; 11 nucleotides agree with TRBD2. Germline V CDR1 and CDR2: SGHRS, YFSETQ. The CDR3 consists of 13 residues. The CDR3 sequence is CATTSGDTDTQYF. CDR3 nucleotides: TGCGCGACGACTAGCGGGGACACAGATACGCAGTATTTT.

This clonotype has ten or more counts. The genes are TRBV27 and TRBJ2-3; 7 nucleotides match TRBD2. Germline V lookup: CDR1 MNHEY, CDR2 SMNVEV (reference sequence). The J segment lost 3 bases and the V segment lost 5 bases, leaving 5 bases of the junction unmatched. The CDR3 is made up of 14 amino acids. CDR3 DNA: TGTGCCAGCAGTGGCGGGAGTAGGACAGATACGCAGTATTTT. Translated, it gives CASSGGSRTDTQYF.

The chain is built from TRBV6-1 and TRBJ1-6; D is unresolved. V was pared by 6 bases and J by 4 bases, with 16 bases between. Looked up from germline, CDR1 is MNHNS and CDR2 is SASEGT. The CDR3 totals 16 residues. The CDR3 DNA reads TGTGCCAGCAGAAAAAACCCGGGAGGGTATAATTCACCCCTCCACTTT. This gives the protein CASRKNPGGYNSPLHF.

The chain carries TRBV19 and TRBJ1-6, with D perhaps matching TRBD1 (5 bases). In germline, CDR1 is LNHDA, CDR2 SQIVND (reference sequence). Trimming cost V 7 bases and J 7 bases, with 11 bases left between them. The CDR3 length is 13 residues. The DNA for the CDR3 is TGTGCCAGTAATTTCAGGGAAAATTCACCCCTCCACTTT. Translation gives CASNFRENSPLHF. Using reference TRBV19 and TRBJ1-6 for the parts outside the CDR3, the full variable domain is DGGITQSPKYLFRKEGQNVTLSCEQNLNHDAMYWYRQDPGQGLRLIYYSQIVNDFQKGDIAEGYSVSREKKESFPLTVTSAQKNPTAFYLCASNFRENSPLHFGNGTRLTVT.

The chain carries TRBV5-3 and TRBJ2-1, with 7 bases that match TRBD2. TRBV5-3 is placed among ORFs of uncertain function. The junction had 6 bases not matched to a gene; V was cut back by 0 bases and J by 3 bases. The CDR3 sequence is 16 residues long. CDR3 coding DNA: TGTGCCAGAAGCTTGGAAGGGACTACGTGCTACAATGAGCAGTTCTTC. Protein product: CARSLEGTTCYNEQFF.

This clonotype was observed many times. This chain joins TRBV20-1 and TRBJ2-1; TRBD2 matches 10 bases. Losses at the gene ends were 0 bases for V and 7 bases for J; bases not matched to a gene: 9. This CDR3 is built from 16 residues. From germline, CDR1 is DFQATT and CDR2 SNEGSKA (reference sequence). The CDR3 spells CSAREASGRRVNEQFF. The CDR3 bases are TGCAGTGCTAGAGAGGCTAGCGGGAGAAGAGTAAATGAGCAGTTCTTC.